This T cell receptor beta chain came from a study of molecular identifiers for immune sequencing clone quantification. Regarding the study as a whole: Spiked Jurkat TCR RNA from one cell was reportedly detectable among approximately 1 million naive cells. Underestimated sizes of highly expanded clones could result from identical TCR molecules that share a barcode.

This CDR3 contains 18 residues. V gave up 5 bases and J gave up 2 bases; unmatched junction bases: 13. Sorting defined naive CD8 T cells as CD8+CD4-CCR7+CD45RA+. The authors built bulk TCR libraries by previously described methods with listed TCR primers. From the PCR reads, TCRdb called clonotypes with MiXCR, one entry per CDR3 protein. This sample has a few hundred thousand distinct CDR3 sequences, with 24% found just once. This clonotype showed up many times. Its specificity is unknown. This sequence originates from a human donor in good health. Some libraries in this study had Jurkat cell RNA spiked in. The sequenced sample was naive CD8+ T cells from blood, with Jurkat cell RNA spiked in. Described subset: FACS-sorted CD8+CD4-CCR7+CD45RA+ naive T cells. V is TRBV12-3 or TRBV12-4 and J is TRBJ2-5; 11 positions match TRBD2. CDR3 nucleotides: TGTGCCAGCAGTCAACCACCGGGACTAGCGGAACAACAAGAGACCCAGTACTTC. Its protein is CASSQPPGLAEQQETQYF.